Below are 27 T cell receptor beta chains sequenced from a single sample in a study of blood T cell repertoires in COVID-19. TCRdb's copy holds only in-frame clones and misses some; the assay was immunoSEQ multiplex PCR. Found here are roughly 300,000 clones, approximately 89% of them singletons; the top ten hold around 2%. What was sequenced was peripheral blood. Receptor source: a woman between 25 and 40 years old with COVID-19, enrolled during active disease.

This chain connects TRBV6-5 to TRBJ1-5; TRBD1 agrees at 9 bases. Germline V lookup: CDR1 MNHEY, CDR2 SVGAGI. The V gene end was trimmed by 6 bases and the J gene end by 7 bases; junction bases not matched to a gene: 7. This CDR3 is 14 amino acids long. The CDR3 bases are TGTGCCAGCAGACCGGGACAGGGAATCCAGCCCCAGCATTTT. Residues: CASRPGQGIQPQHF.

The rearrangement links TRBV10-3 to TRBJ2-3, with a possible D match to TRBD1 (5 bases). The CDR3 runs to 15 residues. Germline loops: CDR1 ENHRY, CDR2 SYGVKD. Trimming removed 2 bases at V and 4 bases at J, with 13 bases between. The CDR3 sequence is CAISEGQGGADTQYF. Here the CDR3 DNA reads TGTGCCATCAGTGAGGGGCAGGGTGGGGCAGATACGCAGTATTTT.

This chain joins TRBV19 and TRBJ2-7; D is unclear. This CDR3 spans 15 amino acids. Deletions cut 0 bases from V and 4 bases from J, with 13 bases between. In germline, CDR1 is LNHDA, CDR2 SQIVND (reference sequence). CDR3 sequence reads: CASSIDVSLIYEQYF. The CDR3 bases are TGTGCCAGTAGTATAGATGTGAGTCTTATATACGAGCAGTACTTC.

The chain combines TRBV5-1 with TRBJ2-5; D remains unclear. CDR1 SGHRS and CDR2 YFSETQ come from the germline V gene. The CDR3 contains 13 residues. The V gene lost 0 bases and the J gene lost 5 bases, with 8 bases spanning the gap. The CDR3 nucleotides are TGCGCCAGCAGCTTGGGCCCTCGGGAGACCCAGTACTTC. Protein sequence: CASSLGPRETQYF.

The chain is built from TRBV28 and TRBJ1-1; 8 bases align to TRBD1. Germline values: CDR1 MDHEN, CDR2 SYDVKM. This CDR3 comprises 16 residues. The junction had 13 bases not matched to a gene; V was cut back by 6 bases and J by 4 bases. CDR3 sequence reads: CASSTPRQGKGTEAFF. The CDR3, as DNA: TGTGCCAGCAGCACTCCTCGACAGGGGAAGGGCACTGAAGCTTTCTTT.

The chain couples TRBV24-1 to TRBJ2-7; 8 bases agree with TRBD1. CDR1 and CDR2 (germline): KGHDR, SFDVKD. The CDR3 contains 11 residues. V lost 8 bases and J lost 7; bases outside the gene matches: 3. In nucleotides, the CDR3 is TGTGCCACCATGGACAGGGATGAGCAGTACTTC. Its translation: CATMDRDEQYF.

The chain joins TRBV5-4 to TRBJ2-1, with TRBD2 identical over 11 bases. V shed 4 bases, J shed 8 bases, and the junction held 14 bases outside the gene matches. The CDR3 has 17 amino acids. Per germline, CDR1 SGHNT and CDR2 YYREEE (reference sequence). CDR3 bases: TGTGCCAGCAGCCCGGCACTTAGCGGGAGGGCCAAGGATGAGCAGTTCTTC. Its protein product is CASSPALSGRAKDEQFF.

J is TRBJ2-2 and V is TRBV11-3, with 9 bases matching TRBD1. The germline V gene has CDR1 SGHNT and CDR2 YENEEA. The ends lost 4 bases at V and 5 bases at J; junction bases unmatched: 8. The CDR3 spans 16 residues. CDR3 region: CASSSRQGEVTGELFF. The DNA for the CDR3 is TGTGCCAGCAGCTCAAGACAGGGGGAGGTGACCGGGGAGCTGTTTTTT.

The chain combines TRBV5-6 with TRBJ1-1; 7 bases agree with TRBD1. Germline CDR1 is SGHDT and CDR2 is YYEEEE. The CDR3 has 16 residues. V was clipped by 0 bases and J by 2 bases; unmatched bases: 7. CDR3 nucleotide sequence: TGTGCCAGCAGCTTGGGGTACAGGGGCGCCAACACTGAAGCTTTCTTT. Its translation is CASSLGYRGANTEAFF.

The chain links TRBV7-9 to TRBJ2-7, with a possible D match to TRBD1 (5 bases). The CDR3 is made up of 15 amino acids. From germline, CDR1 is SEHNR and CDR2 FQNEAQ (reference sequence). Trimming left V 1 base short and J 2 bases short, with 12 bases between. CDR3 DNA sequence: TGTGCCAGCAGCTTAGACGCGACAGACACCTACGAGCAGTACTTC. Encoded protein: CASSLDATDTYEQYF.

The CDR3 coding sequence is TGCGCCAGCAGCTTCCGGCCAGGGGGGATCACTGAAGCTTTCTTT. Its translation is CASSFRPGGITEAFF. The chain carries TRBV5-1 and TRBJ1-1, with 7 bases matching TRBD1. V gave up 2 bases and J gave up 4 bases; unmatched junction bases: 8. Germline values: CDR1 SGHRS, CDR2 YFSETQ. The CDR3 is made up of 15 amino acids.

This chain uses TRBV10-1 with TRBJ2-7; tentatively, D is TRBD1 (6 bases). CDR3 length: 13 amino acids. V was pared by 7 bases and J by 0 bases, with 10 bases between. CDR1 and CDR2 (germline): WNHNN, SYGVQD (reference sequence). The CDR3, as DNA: TGCGCCAGCAAGACAGGAAGCTCCTACGAGCAGTACTTC. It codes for CASKTGSSYEQYF.

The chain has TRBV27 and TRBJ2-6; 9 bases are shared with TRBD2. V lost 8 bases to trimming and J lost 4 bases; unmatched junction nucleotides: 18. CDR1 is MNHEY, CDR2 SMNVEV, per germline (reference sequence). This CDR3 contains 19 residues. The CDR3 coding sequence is TGTGCCAGCGGTCGGGCTAGCGGGGACTTTAAAAGGGGGGCCAACGTCCTGACTTTC. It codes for CASGRASGDFKRGANVLTF. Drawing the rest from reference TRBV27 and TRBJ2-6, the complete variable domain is EAQVTQNPRYLITVTGKKLTVTCSQNMNHEYMSWYRQDPGLGLRQIYYSMNVEVTDKGDVPEGYKVSRKEKRNFPLILESPSPNQTSLYFCASGRASGDFKRGANVLTFGAGSRLTVL.

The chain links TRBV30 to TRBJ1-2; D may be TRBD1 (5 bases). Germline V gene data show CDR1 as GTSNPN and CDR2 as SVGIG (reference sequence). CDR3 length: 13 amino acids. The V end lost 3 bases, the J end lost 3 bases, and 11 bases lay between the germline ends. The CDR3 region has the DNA TGTGCCTGGAGCCCAGACAGTGACTATGGCTACACCTTC. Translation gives CAWSPDSDYGYTF.

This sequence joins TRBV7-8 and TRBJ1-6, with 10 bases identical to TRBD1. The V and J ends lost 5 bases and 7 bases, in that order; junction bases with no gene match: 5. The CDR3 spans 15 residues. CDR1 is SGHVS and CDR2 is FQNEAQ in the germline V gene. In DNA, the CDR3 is TGTGCCAGCAGCCCAAGGACAGGGGGGAATTCACCCCTCCACTTT. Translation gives CASSPRTGGNSPLHF.

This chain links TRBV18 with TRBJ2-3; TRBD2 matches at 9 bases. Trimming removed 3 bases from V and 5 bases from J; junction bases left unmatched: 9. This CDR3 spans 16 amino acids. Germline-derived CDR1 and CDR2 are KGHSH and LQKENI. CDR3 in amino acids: CASSPRLADTIDTQYF. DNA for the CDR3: TGTGCCAGCTCACCCCGACTAGCGGACACCATAGATACGCAGTATTTT.

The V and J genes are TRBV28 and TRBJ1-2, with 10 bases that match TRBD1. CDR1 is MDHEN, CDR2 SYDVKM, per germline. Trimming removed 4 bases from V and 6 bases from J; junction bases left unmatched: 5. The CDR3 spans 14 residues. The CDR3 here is CASSWTGGADGYTF. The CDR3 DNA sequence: TGTGCCAGCAGTTGGACAGGGGGGGCGGATGGCTACACCTTC.

This CDR3 reads CAWTIRAGGGKFF. Written as DNA, the CDR3 is TGTGCCTGGACCATAAGGGCGGGAGGGGGGAAGTTCTTC. The rearrangement links TRBV30 to TRBJ2-1; 9 bases are shared with TRBD2. Germline V gives CDR1 GTSNPN, CDR2 SVGIG (reference sequence). This CDR3 contains 13 residues. V was clipped by 4 bases and J by 14 bases; unmatched bases: 12.

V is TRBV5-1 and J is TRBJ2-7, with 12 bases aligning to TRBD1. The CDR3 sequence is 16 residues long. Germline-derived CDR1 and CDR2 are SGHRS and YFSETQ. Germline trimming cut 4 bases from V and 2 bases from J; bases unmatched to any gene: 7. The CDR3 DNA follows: TGCGCCAGCAGCCGGGTGGGACAGGGGGCCCCCTACGAGCAGTACTTC. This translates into CASSRVGQGAPYEQYF.

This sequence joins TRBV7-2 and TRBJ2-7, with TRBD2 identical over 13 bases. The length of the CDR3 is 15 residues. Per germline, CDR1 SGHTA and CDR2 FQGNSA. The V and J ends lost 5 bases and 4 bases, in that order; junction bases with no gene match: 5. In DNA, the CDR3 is TGTGCCAGCAGCCGGACTAGCGGGAGTGGATACGAGCAGTACTTC. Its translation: CASSRTSGSGYEQYF.

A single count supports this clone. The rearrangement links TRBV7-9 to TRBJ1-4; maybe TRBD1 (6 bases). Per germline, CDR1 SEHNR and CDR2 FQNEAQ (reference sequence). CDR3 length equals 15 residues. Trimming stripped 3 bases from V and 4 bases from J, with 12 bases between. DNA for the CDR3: TGTGCCAGCAGCTTCGGACAGTCAGTTAATGAAAAACTGTTTTTT. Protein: CASSFGQSVNEKLFF.

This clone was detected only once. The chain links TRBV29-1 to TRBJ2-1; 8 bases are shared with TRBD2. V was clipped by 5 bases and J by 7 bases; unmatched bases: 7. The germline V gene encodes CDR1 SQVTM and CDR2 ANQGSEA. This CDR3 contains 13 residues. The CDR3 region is CSVSGRARNEQFF. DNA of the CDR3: TGCAGCGTTTCCGGGAGGGCCCGAAATGAGCAGTTCTTC.

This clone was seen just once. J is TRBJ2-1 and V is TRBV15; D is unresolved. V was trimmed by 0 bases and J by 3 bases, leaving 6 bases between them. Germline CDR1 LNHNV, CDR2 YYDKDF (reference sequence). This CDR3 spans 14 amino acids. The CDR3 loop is CATSRDESYNEQFF. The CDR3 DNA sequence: TGTGCCACCAGCAGAGACGAGAGCTACAATGAGCAGTTCTTC.

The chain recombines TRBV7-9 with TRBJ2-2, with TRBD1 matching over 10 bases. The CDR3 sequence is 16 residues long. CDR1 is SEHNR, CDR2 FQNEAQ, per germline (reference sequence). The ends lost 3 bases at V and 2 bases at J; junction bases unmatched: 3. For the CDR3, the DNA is TGTGCCAGCAGCTTCCGGGACAGGGGAAACACCGGGGAGCTGTTTTTT. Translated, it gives CASSFRDRGNTGELFF.

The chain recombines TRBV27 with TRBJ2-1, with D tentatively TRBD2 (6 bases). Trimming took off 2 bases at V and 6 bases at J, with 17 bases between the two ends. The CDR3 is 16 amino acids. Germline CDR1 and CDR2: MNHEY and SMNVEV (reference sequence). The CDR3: CASSLPSWTIFNEQFF. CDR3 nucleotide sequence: TGTGCCAGCAGTTTACCCTCCTGGACTATTTTCAATGAGCAGTTCTTC.

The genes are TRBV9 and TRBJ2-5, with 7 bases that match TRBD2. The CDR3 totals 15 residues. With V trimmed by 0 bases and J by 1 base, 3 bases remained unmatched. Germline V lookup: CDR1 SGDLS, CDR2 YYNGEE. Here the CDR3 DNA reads TGTGCCAGCAGCGTAGCCGGGACTATCCAAGAGACCCAGTACTTC. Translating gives CASSVAGTIQETQYF.

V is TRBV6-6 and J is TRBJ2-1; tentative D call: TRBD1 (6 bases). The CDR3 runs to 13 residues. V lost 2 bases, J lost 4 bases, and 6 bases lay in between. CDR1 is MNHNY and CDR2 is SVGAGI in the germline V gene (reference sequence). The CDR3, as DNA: TGTGCCAGCAGTTACGGGACATACAATGAGCAGTTCTTC. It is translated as CASSYGTYNEQFF.